This T cell receptor (beta chain) was observed in a study of blood T cell repertoires in COVID-19. Study overall: The study drew acute and convalescent COVID-19 samples from the United States, Italy and Spain. In each case, the material was cDNA or gDNA derived from T cells, B-cell-depleted T cells, or PBMCs.

Original methodology: Estimation of nucleated cell counts was performed using reference gene primer amplification. Here immunoSEQ multiplex PCR was the method, and the copy in TCRdb shows in-frame clones only, minus some. The V and J calls and clone size come from that table; D and trimming were worked out from the DNA. The sample shows 360,000 or so clones, 85% to 90% of them seen only once. This CDR3 has 13 amino acids. CDR1 is MNHEY, CDR2 SMNVEV, per germline (reference sequence). V was clipped by 8 bases and J by 9 bases; unmatched bases: 9. The source of this sequence is a woman aged 25-40 years who had been exposed to COVID-19. The specimen sequenced was PBMCs or T cells enriched from blood (not recorded which). The chain couples TRBV27 to TRBJ2-4, with 8 bases fitting TRBD2. CDR3 sequence reads: CASETSAGGIQYF. Written as DNA, the CDR3 is TGTGCCAGCGAGACTAGCGCTGGGGGCATTCAGTACTTC.